This T cell receptor beta chain was found in a study of CD8+ T cells in alopecia areata. CDR3 length: 18 residues. V dropped 1 base and J dropped 2 bases, with 21 bases sitting between them. CDR1 is SGHDN, CDR2 FVKESK, per germline. Study-wide results and limits: Numerous clones, expanded in lesions, remained in scalp and blood during tofacitinib.

As concerns this clone: Its antigen is currently unknown.

Investigators isolated RNA and reverse transcribed it into cDNA to act as the sequencing template. Using immunoSEQ multiplex PCR, the repertoire was profiled, and TCRdb retains in-frame clones only, with some absent. The sample carries 95,000 to 100,000 clones, 55% to 70% recorded once. The treatment was: oral pan-JAK inhibitor, 5-10 mg twice daily. V is TRBV14 and J is TRBJ2-7; D is possibly TRBD1 or TRBD2 (7 bases each). This TCR came from a human donor with alopecia areata. Sequencing was performed on CD8+ T cells sorted from blood, taken at roughly week 55, from a patient treated with tofacitinib. CDR3 sequence reads: CASSQAYLERDRTYEQYF. The CDR3 DNA reads as TGTGCCAGCAGCCAAGCCTACCTTGAGCGGGACAGAACCTACGAGCAGTACTTC.